The clone carrying this T cell receptor (beta chain) came up many times. Its target is unknown. The CDR3 consists of 16 residues. CDR1 SGHAT and CDR2 FQNNGV come from the germline V gene. Trimming at V came to 5 bases and at J to 8 bases, leaving 8 bases not matched to a gene. Per the original methods: The authors used CDR3 differences across clinicopathological groups to build a distant-metastasis classifier for papillary thyroid cancer. TCRdb reprocessed the PCR reads using MiXCR. Clone size and V and J calls follow TCRdb, not the original study. Counted here are about 60,000 clones, under 20% occurring once; the ten biggest clones make up roughly a tenth. Treatment of any kind had been given to no patient before thyroid surgery. The record originates from a study of metastatic and nonmetastatic thyroid tumors. Overall study context: Repertoire data that came from the blood and tumor or nodule tissue of malignant and benign thyroid patients were compared. Whole-study results and caveats: Patients with malignant thyroid tumors reportedly had significantly higher TCR beta diversity than those with benign nodules, in blood and tumor.

V usage is TRBV11-2 and J usage is TRBJ2-1; 14 nucleotides align to TRBD2. This sequence was found in a male donor with papillary thyroid cancer or a benign thyroid nodule (not recorded which). Some clones in this sample may be carry-over from other donors' samples. The sample was blood. CDR3 nucleotide sequence: TGTGCCAGCAGCGGCCGGACTAGCGGGGGGTTTTATGAGCAGTTCTTC. Protein product: CASSGRTSGGFYEQFF.